This T cell receptor beta chain was sequenced for a study of blood T cell repertoires in COVID-19. Original processing notes: Nucleated cell number was recorded as an estimate derived from reference gene primer amplification. Sequencing used immunoSEQ multiplex PCR; TCRdb keeps in-frame clones, though not all of them. V and J calls and clone size follow that table, whereas D and trimming were derived from the DNA. The sample yields more than 200,000 clones, about nine tenths seen once. Participant age was roughly 18 to 95 years, and participants resided in roughly 25 US areas. The CDR3 has 15 amino acids. The V gene's germline CDR1 is LGHNA and CDR2 YSLEER. Trimming took 4 bases from V and 0 from J, leaving 12 bases between them.

This sequence joins TRBV4-3 and TRBJ1-2, with no clear D. This TCR was sampled from a man in his forties or fifties who had recovered from COVID-19. Sequenced material: PBMCs or T cells enriched from blood (not recorded which). CDR3 DNA: TGCGCCAGCAGCCCCACCCGGGATCCTAACTATGGCTACACCTTC. This translates into CASSPTRDPNYGYTF.